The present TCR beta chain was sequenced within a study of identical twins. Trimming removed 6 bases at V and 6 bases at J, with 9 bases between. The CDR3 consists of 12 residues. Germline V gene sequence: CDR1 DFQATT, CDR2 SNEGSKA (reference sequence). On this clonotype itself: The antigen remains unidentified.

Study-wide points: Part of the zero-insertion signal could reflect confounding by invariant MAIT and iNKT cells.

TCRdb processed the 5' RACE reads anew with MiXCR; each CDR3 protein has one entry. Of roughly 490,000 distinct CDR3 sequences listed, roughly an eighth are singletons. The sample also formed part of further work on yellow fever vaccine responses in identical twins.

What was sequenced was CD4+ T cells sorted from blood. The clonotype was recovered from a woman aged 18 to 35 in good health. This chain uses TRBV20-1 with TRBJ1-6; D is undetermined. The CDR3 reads CSAGDGNSPLHF. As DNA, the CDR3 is TGCAGTGCCGGCGATGGTAATTCACCCCTCCACTTT.